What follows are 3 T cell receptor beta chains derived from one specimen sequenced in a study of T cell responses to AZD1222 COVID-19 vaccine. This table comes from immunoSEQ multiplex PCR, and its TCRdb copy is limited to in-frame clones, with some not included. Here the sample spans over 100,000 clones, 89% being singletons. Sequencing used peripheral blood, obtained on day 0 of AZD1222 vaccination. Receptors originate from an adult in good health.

The CDR3 coding sequence is TGTGCCAGCAGCTTTCAGGGCCGAGAGCAGTTCTTC. Residues: CASSFQGREQFF. V usage is TRBV11-3 and J usage is TRBJ2-1, with D possibly TRBD1 on 5 matching bases. Germline CDR1 is SGHNT and CDR2 is YENEEA. Trimming cost V 3 bases and J 10 bases, with 10 bases left between them. The CDR3 length is 12 residues.

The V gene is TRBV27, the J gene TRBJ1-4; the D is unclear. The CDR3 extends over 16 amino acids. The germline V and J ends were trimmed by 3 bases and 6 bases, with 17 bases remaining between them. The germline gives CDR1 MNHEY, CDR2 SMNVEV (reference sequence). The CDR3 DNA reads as TGTGCCAGCAGTTTCGAGGGCGGCGGAGGATATGAAAAACTGTTTTTT. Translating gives CASSFEGGGGYEKLFF.

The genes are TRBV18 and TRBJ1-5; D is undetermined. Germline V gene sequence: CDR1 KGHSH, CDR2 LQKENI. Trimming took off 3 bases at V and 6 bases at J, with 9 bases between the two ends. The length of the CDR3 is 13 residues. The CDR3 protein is CASSPQDTQPQHF. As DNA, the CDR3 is TGTGCCAGCTCACCTCAAGACACTCAGCCCCAGCATTTT.